What follows describes a single TCR beta chain. No cognate antigen has been identified for it. A far larger clone is a single base away, which makes a read error likely. The receptor library was made with multiplex PCR. Sequencing relied on an Illumina HiSeq 4000. TCR beta libraries were built with iRepertoire HTBI primers and Arm-PCR amplification of CDR3 regions. PCR products were gel purified before sequencing. Processing in the source paper ran as follows. A total of roughly 58 TRBV and under 15 TRBJ segments were identified across samples and were used for gene usage analysis of CDR3 amino acid clonotypes. Filtered high-quality paired reads were merged into contigs using COPE and FqMerger. Contigs were aligned with BLAST to IMGT TRBV, TRBD and TRBJ reference genes, and CDR3 was defined per IMGT. Highly expanded clones were defined as clonotypes with a frequency above 0.1%. Shannon entropy served as the measure of repertoire diversity, while the Gini coefficient captured V-J evenness. A clonotype was considered public if more than one individual shared it. TCRdb handled the public reads itself, with Q25 trimming in fastp and clone calling in MiXCR, and kept productive beta chains. Duplicate CDR3 protein sequences are folded into a single record with the most common DNA and genes. The V and J calls were determined by TCRdb, not by the authors. Within this sample are more than 350,000 distinct CDR3 sequences, with approximately 22% of them counted one time only. The ten top clones hold 14% of the sample.

These data come from a study of regulatory T cells in long-lasting Graves disease (dated by TCRdb to the early 2020s). With regard to the full study: Persistent Graves' disease was defined as antithyroid drug treatment for over 5 years with persistently positive TSH receptor autoantibodies. Patients with persistent Graves' disease were compared with patients with newly diagnosed Graves' disease using TCR sequencing and RNA sequencing of peripheral blood. The study was registered as a clinical trial and conducted in China. TCR sequencing covered around 13 persistent and roughly 20 newly diagnosed Graves' disease patients, 33 samples in total. Persistent Graves' disease patients in the clinical cohort had taken antithyroid drugs for 9 to 11 years on average.

The paper's findings and limits, for the study overall: Because the primary lesion, thyroid tissue, could not be accessed, the study looked at peripheral blood alone. Preferential use of TRBV28, TRBJ1-2 and TRBJ2-5 was observed in persistent disease, whereas TRBV20-1 and TRBJ2-1 were favored in newly diagnosed disease. Sequencing and analysis were limited to the TCR beta chain. Persistent patients shared more public clonotypes among themselves (around 3,000) than newly diagnosed patients did (approximately 900). Persistent Graves' disease patients showed lower TCR Shannon entropy and fewer highly expanded clones than newly diagnosed patients, suggesting clonal expansion. The small sample size was acknowledged by the authors as a limitation that may reduce accuracy.

The CDR3, cysteine through phenylalanine, is 15 amino acids long. Only the CDR3 portion is preserved as DNA: 45 bases, with reading frame beginning at the first base. The germline V gene specifies SGHAT as CDR1 and FQNNGV as CDR2. Trimming leaves V shorter by 8 bases and J shorter by 5 bases, with the junction holding 15 bases beyond the gene matches. Interpreted using the paper, the time point label stands for: persistent/refractory GD, antithyroid drugs over 5 years with positive TRAb. For both TCR sequencing and RNA sequencing, RNA was extracted from PBMCs using TRIzol. Graves' disease was diagnosed according to American Thyroid Association guidelines. Patients for the study were recruited at an endocrinology department in Xi'an, China. Each patient gave about 9.1 milliliters of peripheral blood, collected in an EDTA anticoagulant tube. Ficoll Paque Plus density gradient separation was used to isolate PBMCs, and no additional T cell sorting was done. An Agilent 2100 Bioanalyzer and agarose gel were used to assess RNA quality, and a NanoDrop 2000 was used to measure RNA concentration.

This receptor was obtained from a female donor with Graves disease. The chain is encoded by TRBV11-2 joined to TRBJ2-7, with 7 middle bases fitting TRBD2. The source was peripheral blood mononuclear cells (PBMCs), collected when the disease was refractory, from a patient treated with antithyroid drugs. The nucleotide sequence reads as follows: TGTGCCAGCGGCTGGGACTACTCGGACTGGGACGAGCAGTACTTC. It translates to CASGWDYSDWDEQYF.